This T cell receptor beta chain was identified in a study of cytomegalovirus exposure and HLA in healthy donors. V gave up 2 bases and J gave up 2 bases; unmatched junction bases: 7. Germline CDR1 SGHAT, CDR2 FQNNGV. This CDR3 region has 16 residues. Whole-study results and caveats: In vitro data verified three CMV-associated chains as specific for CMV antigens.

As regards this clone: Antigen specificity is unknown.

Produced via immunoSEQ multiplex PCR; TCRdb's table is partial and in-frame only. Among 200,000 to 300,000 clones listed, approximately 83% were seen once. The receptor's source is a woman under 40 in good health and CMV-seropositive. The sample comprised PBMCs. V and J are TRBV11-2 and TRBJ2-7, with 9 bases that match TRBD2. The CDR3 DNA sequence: TGTGCCAGCAGCTTATGGCTAGCGGGAATCCCCTACGAGCAGTACTTC. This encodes CASSLWLAGIPYEQYF.